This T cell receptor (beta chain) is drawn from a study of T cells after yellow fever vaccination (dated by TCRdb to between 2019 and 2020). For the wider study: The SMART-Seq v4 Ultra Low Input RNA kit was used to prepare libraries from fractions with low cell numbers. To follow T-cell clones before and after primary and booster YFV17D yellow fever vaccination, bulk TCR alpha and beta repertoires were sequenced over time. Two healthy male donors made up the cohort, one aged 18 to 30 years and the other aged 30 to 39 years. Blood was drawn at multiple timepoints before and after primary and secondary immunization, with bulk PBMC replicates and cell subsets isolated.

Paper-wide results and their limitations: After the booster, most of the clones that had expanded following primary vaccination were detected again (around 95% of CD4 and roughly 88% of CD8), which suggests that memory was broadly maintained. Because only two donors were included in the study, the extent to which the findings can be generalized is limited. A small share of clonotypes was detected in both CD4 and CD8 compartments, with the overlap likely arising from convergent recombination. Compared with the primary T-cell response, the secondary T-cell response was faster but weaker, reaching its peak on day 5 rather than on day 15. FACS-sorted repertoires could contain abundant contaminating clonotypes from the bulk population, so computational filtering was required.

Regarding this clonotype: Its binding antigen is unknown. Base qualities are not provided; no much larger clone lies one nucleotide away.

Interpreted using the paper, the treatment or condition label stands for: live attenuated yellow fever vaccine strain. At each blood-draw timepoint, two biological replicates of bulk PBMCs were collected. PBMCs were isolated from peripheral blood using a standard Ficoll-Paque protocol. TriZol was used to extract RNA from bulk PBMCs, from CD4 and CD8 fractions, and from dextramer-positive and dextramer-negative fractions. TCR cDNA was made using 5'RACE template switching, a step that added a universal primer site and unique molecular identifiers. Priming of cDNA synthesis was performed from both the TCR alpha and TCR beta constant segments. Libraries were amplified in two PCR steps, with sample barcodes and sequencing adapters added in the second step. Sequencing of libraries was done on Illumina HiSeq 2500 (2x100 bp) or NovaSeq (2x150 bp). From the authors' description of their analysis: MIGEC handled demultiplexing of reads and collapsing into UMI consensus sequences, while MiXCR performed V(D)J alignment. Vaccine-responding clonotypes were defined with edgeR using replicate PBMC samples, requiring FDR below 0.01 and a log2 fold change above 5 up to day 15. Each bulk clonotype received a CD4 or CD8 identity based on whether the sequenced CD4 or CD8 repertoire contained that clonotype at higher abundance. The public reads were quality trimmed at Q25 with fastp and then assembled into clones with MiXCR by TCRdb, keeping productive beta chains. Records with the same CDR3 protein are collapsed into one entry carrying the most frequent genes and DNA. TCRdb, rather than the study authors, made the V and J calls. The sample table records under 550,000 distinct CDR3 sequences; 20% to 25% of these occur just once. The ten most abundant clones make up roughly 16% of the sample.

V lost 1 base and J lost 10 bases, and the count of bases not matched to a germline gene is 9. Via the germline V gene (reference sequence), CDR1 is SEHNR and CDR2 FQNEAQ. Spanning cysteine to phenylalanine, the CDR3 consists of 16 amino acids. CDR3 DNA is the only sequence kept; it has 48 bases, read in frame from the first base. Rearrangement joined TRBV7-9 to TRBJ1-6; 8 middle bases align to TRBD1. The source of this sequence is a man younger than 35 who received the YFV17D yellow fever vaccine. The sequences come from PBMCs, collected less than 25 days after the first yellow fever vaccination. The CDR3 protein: CASSLERTGLGSPLHF. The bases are TGTGCCAGCAGCTTAGAGCGGACAGGGTTGGGATCACCCCTCCACTTT.